This TCR beta chain was found in a study of blood T cell repertoires in COVID-19. About the study: The cDNA or gDNA used as material had been derived from T cells, B-cell-depleted T cells, or PBMCs.

Germline V gene lookup returns CDR1 SGHRS and CDR2 YFSETQ. The CDR3 covers 15 residues. Trimming cost V 2 bases and J 2 bases, with 11 bases left between them. This table comes from immunoSEQ multiplex PCR, and its TCRdb copy is limited to in-frame clones, with some not included. In the table there are 200,000 or so clones, about 80% of which are singletons. All recovered Cohort 3 donors got two negative PCRs, got clearance, or saw symptom resolution. Specimen: PBMCs or T cells enriched from blood (not recorded which). The receptor comes from a man between 40 and 49 years old who had recovered from COVID-19. This chain links TRBV5-1 with TRBJ1-3, with D perhaps matching TRBD1 (5 bases). CDR3 protein: CASSLGDWPGNTIYF. In DNA, the CDR3 is TGCGCCAGCAGCTTAGGGGACTGGCCTGGAAACACCATATATTTT.